This T cell receptor beta chain was documented in a study of blood T cell repertoires in COVID-19. Background on the study: COVID-19 samples, acute and convalescent, were from the United States, Italy and Spain. The cDNA or gDNA used as material had been derived from T cells, B-cell-depleted T cells, or PBMCs.

Germline assignment: CDR1 LNHDA and CDR2 SQIVND (reference sequence). The CDR3 has 13 residues. V gave up 6 bases and J gave up 14 bases; unmatched junction bases: 11. Sequencing used immunoSEQ multiplex PCR; TCRdb keeps in-frame clones, though not all of them. The sample has some 260,000 clones; around 84% are singletons. Among Cohort 3 donors, those recovered had two negative PCRs, clearance, or symptom resolution. V usage is TRBV19 and J usage is TRBJ2-1; TRBD2 matches 9 bases. Sequenced material: PBMCs or T cells enriched from blood (not recorded which). The receptor was derived from a man aged 35-49 years who had recovered from COVID-19. The chain's CDR3 is CASRQGREGRKFF. CDR3 DNA sequence: TGTGCCAGTAGACAGGGGCGGGAGGGCCGAAAGTTCTTC.